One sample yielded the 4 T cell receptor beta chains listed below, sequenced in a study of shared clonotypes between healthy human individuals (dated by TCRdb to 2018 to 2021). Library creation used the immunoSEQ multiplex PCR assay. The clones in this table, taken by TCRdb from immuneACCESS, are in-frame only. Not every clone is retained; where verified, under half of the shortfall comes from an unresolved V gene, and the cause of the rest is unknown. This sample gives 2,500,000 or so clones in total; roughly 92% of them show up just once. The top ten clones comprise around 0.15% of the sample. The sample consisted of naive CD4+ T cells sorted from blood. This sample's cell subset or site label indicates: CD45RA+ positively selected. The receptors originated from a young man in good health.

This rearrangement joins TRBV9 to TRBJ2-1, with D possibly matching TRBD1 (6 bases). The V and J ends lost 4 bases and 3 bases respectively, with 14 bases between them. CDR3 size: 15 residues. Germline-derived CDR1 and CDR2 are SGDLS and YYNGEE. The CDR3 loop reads CASSPKGHFYNEQFF. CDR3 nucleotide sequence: TGTGCCAGCAGCCCCAAGGGACATTTCTACAATGAGCAGTTCTTC.

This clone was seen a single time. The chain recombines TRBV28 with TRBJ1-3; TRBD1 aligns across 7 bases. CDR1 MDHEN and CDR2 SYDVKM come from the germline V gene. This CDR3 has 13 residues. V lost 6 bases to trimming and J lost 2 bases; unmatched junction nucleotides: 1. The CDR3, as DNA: TGTGCCAGCAGAGACAGGGCTGGAAACACCATATATTTT. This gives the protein CASRDRAGNTIYF.

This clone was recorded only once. The CDR3 DNA sequence: TGTGCCAGCAGTTTAGGTGGAGGAGGGGGTAGAGCTTTCTTT. Residues: CASSLGGGGGRAFF. This chain links TRBV27 with TRBJ1-1, with D possibly being TRBD1 (6 bases). This CDR3 comprises 14 residues. Trimming shortened V by 2 bases and J by 10 bases, and 17 bases separated the two germline ends. Germline CDR1 is MNHEY and CDR2 is SMNVEV (reference sequence).

This chain's CDR3 is CASILHPELLLDTEAFF. In DNA form, the CDR3 reads TGTGCCAGTATACTTCATCCCGAGCTTCTGTTGGACACTGAAGCTTTCTTT. The rearrangement links TRBV19 to TRBJ1-1; no firm D call. The CDR3 is made up of 17 amino acids. V dropped 7 bases and J dropped 3 bases, with 24 bases sitting between them. Germline V gene data show CDR1 as LNHDA and CDR2 as SQIVND (reference sequence).